This T cell receptor (beta chain) emerged from a study of technical replicates of blood from a handful of donors. Between the trimmed V and J ends, which lost 0 bases and 2 bases, there was a span of 5 bases. CDR3 length: 14 residues. Per germline, CDR1 MNHNY and CDR2 SVGAGI (reference sequence). Points on this clone: Other DNA sequences within the sample encode an identical CDR3.

The protocol was immunoSEQ multiplex PCR, while the TCRdb copy is restricted to in-frame clones and leaves out a portion. The table records around 69,000 clones, roughly 90% of them present only once. The TCR was taken from a human donor in good health. Some clones in this sample may be carry-over from other donors' samples. The V gene is TRBV6-6, the J gene TRBJ1-3; D may be TRBD1 (5 bases). The specimen was PBMCs. CDR3 DNA: TGTGCCAGCAGTTACTCAGGGGCTGGAAACACCATATATTTT. It specifies CASSYSGAGNTIYF.